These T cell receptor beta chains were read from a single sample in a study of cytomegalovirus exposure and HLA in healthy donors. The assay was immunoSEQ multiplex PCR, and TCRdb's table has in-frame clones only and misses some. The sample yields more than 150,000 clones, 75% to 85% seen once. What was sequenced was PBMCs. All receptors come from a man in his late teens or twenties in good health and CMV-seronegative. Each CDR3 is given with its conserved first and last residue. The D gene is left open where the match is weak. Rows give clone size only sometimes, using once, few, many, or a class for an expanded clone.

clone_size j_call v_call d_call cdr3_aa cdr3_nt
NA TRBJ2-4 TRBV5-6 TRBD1 CASSKDRVAKNIQYF TGTGCCAGCAGCAAGGACAGGGTAGCCAAAAACATTCAGTACTTC
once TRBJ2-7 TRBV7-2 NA CASSLGGTSHSYEQYF TGTGCCAGCAGCTTAGGGGGGACAAGCCACTCCTACGAGCAGTACTTC
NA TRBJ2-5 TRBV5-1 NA CASSFEEDSQETQYF TGCGCCAGCAGCTTTGAAGAGGACTCCCAAGAGACCCAGTACTTC
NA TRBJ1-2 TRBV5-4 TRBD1 CASSSGPGTGLANYGYTF TGTGCCAGCAGCTCGGGCCCCGGGACAGGGCTAGCTAACTATGGCTACACCTTC
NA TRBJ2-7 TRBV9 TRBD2 CASSVSASGPYEQYF TGTGCCAGCAGCGTATCGGCTAGCGGACCGTACGAGCAGTACTTC
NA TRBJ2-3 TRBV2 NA CASTKTSSTDTQYF TGTGCCAGCACCAAGACATCCTCCACAGATACGCAGTATTTT
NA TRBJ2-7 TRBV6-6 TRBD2 CASSYPIGTTCEQYF TGTGCCAGCAGTTACCCCATCGGGACTACCTGCGAGCAGTACTTC
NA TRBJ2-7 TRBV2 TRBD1 CASDRGPSSYEQYF TGTGCCAGTGACAGGGGACCTAGCTCCTACGAGCAGTACTTC
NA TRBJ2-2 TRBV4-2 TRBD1 CASSQGQWNTGELFF TGTGCCAGCAGCCAGGGACAGTGGAACACCGGGGAGCTGTTTTTT
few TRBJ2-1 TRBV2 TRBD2 CASTGSGAYNEQFF TGTGCCAGTACGGGAAGCGGGGCCTACAATGAGCAGTTCTTC
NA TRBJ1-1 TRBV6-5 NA CASYPWGVLNTEAFF TGTGCCAGCTACCCTTGGGGGGTCCTGAACACTGAAGCTTTCTTT
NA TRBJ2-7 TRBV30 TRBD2 CAWRTSGSYEQYF TGTGCCTGGAGGACTAGCGGGAGTTACGAGCAGTACTTC
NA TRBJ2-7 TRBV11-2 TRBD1 CASSRSGGAAYEQYF TGTGCCAGCAGCCGGTCAGGGGGCGCTGCCTACGAGCAGTACTTC
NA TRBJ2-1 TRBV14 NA CASSQFVQLPFF TGTGCCAGCAGCCAATTTGTCCAGTTACCGTTCTTC
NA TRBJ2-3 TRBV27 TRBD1 CASFGTGGITDTQYF TGTGCCAGCTTTGGCACAGGGGGCATCACAGATACGCAGTATTTT
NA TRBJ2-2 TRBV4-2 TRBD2 CASSPGSGGINTGELFF TGTGCCAGCAGCCCGGGTAGCGGGGGGATAAACACCGGGGAGCTGTTTTTT
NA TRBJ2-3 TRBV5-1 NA CASSLGRTSTDTQYF TGCGCCAGCAGCTTGGGTCGCACAAGCACAGATACGCAGTATTTT
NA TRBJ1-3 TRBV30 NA CAWSEQLSGNTIYF TGTGCCTGGAGTGAACAGCTCTCTGGAAACACCATATATTTT
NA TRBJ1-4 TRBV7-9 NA CASSLERNEKLFF TGTGCCAGCAGCTTAGAACGGAATGAAAAACTGTTTTTT
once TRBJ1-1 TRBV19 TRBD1 CASSPRDREGTEAFF TGTGCCAGTAGTCCGAGGGACAGGGAGGGGACTGAAGCTTTCTTT
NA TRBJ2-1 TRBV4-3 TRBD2 CASSQEVWVAGGVGEQFF TGCGCCAGCAGCCAAGAGGTTTGGGTAGCGGGAGGGGTCGGTGAGCAGTTCTTC
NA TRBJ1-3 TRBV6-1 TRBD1 CASSLSGTAGNTIYF TGTGCCAGCAGCCTATCCGGGACAGCTGGAAACACCATATATTTT
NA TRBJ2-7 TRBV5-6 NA CASSSTGGERRFKTF TGTGCCAGCAGCTCTACAGGGGGGGAACGACGATTCAAAACCTTC
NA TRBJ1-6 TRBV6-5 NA CASSYNGVPSYSPLHF TGTGCCAGCAGTTACAACGGGGTACCCTCATATTCACCCCTCCACTTT
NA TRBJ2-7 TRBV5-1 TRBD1 CASSLGQGAYEQYF TGCGCCAGCAGCTTGGGACAGGGGGCGTACGAGCAGTACTTC
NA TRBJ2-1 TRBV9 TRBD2 CASSVGAGGYNEQFF TGTGCCAGCAGCGTAGGAGCGGGGGGATACAATGAGCAGTTCTTC
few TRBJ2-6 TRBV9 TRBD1 CASSGTGFSSGANVLTF TGTGCCAGCAGCGGGACAGGTTTTAGCTCTGGGGCCAACGTCCTGACTTTC
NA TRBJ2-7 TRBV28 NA CASSYPSGTGEQYF TGTGCCAGCAGTTACCCTAGCGGAACAGGGGAGCAGTACTTC
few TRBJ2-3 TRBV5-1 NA CASSTPWGASTDTQYF TGCGCCAGCAGCACCCCTTGGGGAGCTAGCACAGATACGCAGTATTTT
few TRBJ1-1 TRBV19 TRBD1 CASSTQGAWTEAFF TGTGCCAGTAGTACACAGGGGGCGTGGACTGAAGCTTTCTTT
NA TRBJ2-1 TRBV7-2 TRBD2 CASSPLAALSYNEQFF TGTGCCAGCAGCCCTCTAGCGGCCCTCTCCTACAATGAGCAGTTCTTC
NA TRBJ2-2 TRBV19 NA CASARGWPSWDTGELFF TGTGCCAGTGCCCGGGGGTGGCCATCGTGGGACACCGGGGAGCTGTTTTTT
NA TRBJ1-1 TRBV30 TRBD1 CAWRAPDRANTEAFF TGTGCCTGGAGGGCCCCGGACAGGGCGAACACTGAAGCTTTCTTT
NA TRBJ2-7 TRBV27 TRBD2 CASSSRGTRFYEQYF TGTGCCAGCAGTTCTAGAGGGACTAGATTTTACGAGCAGTACTTC
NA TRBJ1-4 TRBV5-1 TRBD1 CASSFWTGSEKLFF TGCGCCAGCAGCTTCTGGACAGGGTCAGAAAAACTGTTTTTT
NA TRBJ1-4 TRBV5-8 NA CASSLGVGNEKLFF TGTGCCAGCAGCTTGGGCGTCGGTAATGAAAAACTGTTTTTT
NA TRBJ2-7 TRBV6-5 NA CASSPVAVSYEQYF TGTGCCAGCAGCCCGGTAGCGGTCTCCTACGAGCAGTACTTC
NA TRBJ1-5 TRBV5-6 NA CASSLWALQLSNQPQHF TGTGCCAGCAGCTTATGGGCGTTACAGCTTAGCAATCAGCCCCAGCATTTT
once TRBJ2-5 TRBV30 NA CAWSPTPSGTQYF TGTGCCTGGAGCCCAACCCCTTCAGGGACCCAGTACTTC
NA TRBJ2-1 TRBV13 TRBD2 CASSTRTSVLYNEQFF TGTGCCAGCAGCACTCGGACTAGCGTTTTATACAATGAGCAGTTCTTC